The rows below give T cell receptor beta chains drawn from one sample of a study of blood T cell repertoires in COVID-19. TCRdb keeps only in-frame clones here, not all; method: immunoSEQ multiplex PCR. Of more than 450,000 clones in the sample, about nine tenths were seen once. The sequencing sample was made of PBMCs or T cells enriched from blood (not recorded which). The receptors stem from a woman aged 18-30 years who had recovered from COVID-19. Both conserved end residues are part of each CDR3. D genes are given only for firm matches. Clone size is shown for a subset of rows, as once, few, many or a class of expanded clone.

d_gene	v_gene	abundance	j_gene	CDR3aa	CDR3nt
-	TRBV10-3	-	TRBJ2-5	CAINANREETQYF	TGTGCCATCAACGCCAACAGGGAGGAGACCCAGTACTTC
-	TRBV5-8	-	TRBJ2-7	CASSLGGSGYEQYF	TGTGCCAGCAGCTTGGGAGGAAGCGGCTACGAGCAGTACTTC
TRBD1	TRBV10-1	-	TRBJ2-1	CASSALDRGVSEQFF	TGCGCCAGCAGTGCTCTCGACAGGGGAGTTAGTGAGCAGTTCTTC
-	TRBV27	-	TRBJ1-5	CASRLTGGGQPQHF	TGTGCCAGCAGACTTACCGGGGGGGGTCAGCCCCAGCATTTT
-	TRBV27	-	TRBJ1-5	CASSLRGSNQPQHF	TGTGCCAGCAGTTTAAGAGGGAGTAATCAGCCCCAGCATTTT
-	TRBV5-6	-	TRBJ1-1	CASSRGEASQKTEAFF	TGTGCCAGCAGCCGGGGGGAGGCGAGTCAGAAAACTGAAGCTTTCTTT
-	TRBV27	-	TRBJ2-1	CASSFGGAYDEQFF	TGTGCCAGCAGTTTTGGGGGGGCTTACGATGAGCAGTTCTTC
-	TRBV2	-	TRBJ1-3	CASSQTPGGISGNTIYF	TGTGCCAGCAGTCAAACGCCGGGGGGCATTTCTGGAAACACCATATATTTT
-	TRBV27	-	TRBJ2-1	CASIAGLEQFF	TGTGCCAGTATTGCAGGGCTTGAGCAGTTCTTC
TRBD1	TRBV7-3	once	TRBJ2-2	CASSVGTGVTGELFF	TGTGCCAGCAGCGTGGGGACAGGGGTCACCGGGGAGCTGTTTTTT
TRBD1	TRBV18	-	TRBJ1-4	CASSLAGDREKLFF	TGTGCCAGCTCACTGGCTGGGGACAGGGAAAAACTGTTTTTT
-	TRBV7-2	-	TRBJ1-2	CASSLGPGYYGYTF	TGTGCCAGCAGCTTAGGACCAGGGTACTATGGCTACACCTTC
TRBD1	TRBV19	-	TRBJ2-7	CASSRRTGTYEQYF	TGTGCCAGTAGCCGGAGGACAGGGACCTACGAGCAGTACTTC
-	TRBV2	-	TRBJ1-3	CASSDMRASVGNTIYF	TGTGCCAGCAGTGATATGAGGGCTTCGGTAGGAAACACCATATATTTT
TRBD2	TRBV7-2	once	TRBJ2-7	CASSLIAGASYEQYF	TGTGCCAGCAGCTTAATAGCGGGGGCCTCCTACGAGCAGTACTTC